The 17 T cell receptor beta chains below all came from one sample that was sequenced in a study of shared clonotypes between healthy human individuals. Repertoires were generated with immunoSEQ multiplex PCR, while TCRdb's copy carries only in-frame clones and drops some. The table lists millions of clones, more than 80% of them singletons. Sequenced input: naive CD4+ T cells sorted from blood. Subset: CD45RA+ positively selected. All receptors come from a man between 18 and 29 years old in good health.

A word on this clone: Other DNA sequences within the sample encode an identical CDR3. This rearrangement joins TRBV5-5 to TRBJ1-2; D remains unclear. Trimming pared 0 bases from V and 4 bases from J, leaving 4 bases between. Germline CDR1 reads SGHKS; CDR2 reads YYEKEE (reference sequence). The CDR3 is made up of 12 amino acids. CDR3 coding DNA: TGTGCCAGCAGCTTGGATAGCTATGGCTACACCTTC. Its translation is CASSLDSYGYTF.

The V call is TRBV27, the J call TRBJ2-7; D remains unclear. Deletions cut 0 bases from V and 6 bases from J, with 9 bases between. The CDR3 is 13 amino acids. Germline values: CDR1 MNHEY, CDR2 SMNVEV (reference sequence). The DNA for the CDR3 is TGTGCCAGCAGTTTATCCGGGCCGCGCGAGCAGTACTTC. Its protein product is CASSLSGPREQYF.

V gene TRBV30 combines with J gene TRBJ2-3, with D maybe TRBD2 (5 bases). The length of the CDR3 is 15 residues. Germline V CDR1 and CDR2: GTSNPN, SVGIG (reference sequence). V dropped 2 bases and J dropped 2 bases, with 14 bases sitting between them. DNA for the CDR3: TGTGCCTGGAGTTTGGGCGGAGGTAACACAGATACGCAGTATTTT. Translated: CAWSLGGGNTDTQYF.

The chain employs TRBV6-5 and TRBJ1-1, with a possible D match to TRBD1 (6 bases). The germline gives CDR1 MNHEY, CDR2 SVGAGI. This CDR3 has 13 residues. Trimming removed 4 bases at V and 5 bases at J, with 11 bases between. In DNA, the CDR3 is TGTGCCAGCAGTTTCACAGGGAGGACTGAAGCTTTCTTT. Translated, it gives CASSFTGRTEAFF.

The CDR3 region is CASSLAAGANYGYTF. The CDR3, as DNA: TGCGCCAGCAGCTTGGCGGCAGGGGCCAACTATGGCTACACCTTC. This sequence joins TRBV5-1 and TRBJ1-2; D may be TRBD1 (6 bases). V lost 0 bases to trimming and J lost 2 bases, with 11 bases between them. The CDR3 totals 15 residues. Germline-derived CDR1 and CDR2 are SGHRS and YFSETQ.

This clone showed up just once. The chain uses TRBV30 and TRBJ1-6, with D unresolved. CDR1 and CDR2 from the germline V gene are GTSNPN and SVGIG (reference sequence). The CDR3 length is 12 residues. With 3 bases removed from V and 8 bases from J, the gap between germline ends came to 8 bases. CDR3 in amino acids: CAWRADDSPLHF. Here the CDR3 DNA reads TGTGCCTGGAGGGCGGATGATTCACCCCTCCACTTT.

The J gene is TRBJ1-1, the V gene TRBV7-9, with D unresolved. V was clipped by 1 base and J by 7 bases, with 16 bases between them. The CDR3 is 15 residues long. Germline CDR1 and CDR2: SEHNR and FQNEAQ (reference sequence). The CDR3 protein is CASSLGGTRRVEAFF. In nucleotides, the CDR3 is TGTGCCAGCAGCTTAGGCGGAACTAGGCGGGTTGAAGCTTTCTTT.

This clone was recorded only once. This chain uses TRBV6-6 with TRBJ2-7; D might be TRBD1 (6 bases). There are 14 residues in the CDR3. Per the germline V gene, CDR1 is MNHNY and CDR2 is SVGAGI (reference sequence). Trimming removed 6 bases at V and 0 bases at J, with 12 bases between. The CDR3 nucleotides read TGTGCCAGCAGACTAACAGGGTCCTCCTACGAGCAGTACTTC. It translates to CASRLTGSSYEQYF.

This chain joins TRBV7-2 and TRBJ1-1, with a possible D match to TRBD1 (6 bases). Germline assignment: CDR1 SGHTA and CDR2 FQGNSA. The CDR3 is made up of 17 amino acids. Trimming stripped 3 bases from V and 10 bases from J, with 27 bases between. CDR3: CASSFIGAGAAGRTAFF. In DNA form, the CDR3 reads TGTGCCAGCAGCTTTATCGGAGCGGGGGCAGCGGGGAGGACAGCTTTCTTT.

V is TRBV10-2 and J is TRBJ2-5; no definite D call. V was trimmed by 3 bases and J by 1 base, leaving 18 bases between them. The V gene's germline CDR1 is WSHSY and CDR2 SAAADI. This CDR3 has 17 amino acids. The CDR3 loop is CASSDYFINGFQETQYF. In nucleotides, the CDR3 is TGCGCCAGCAGTGACTACTTTATCAACGGATTCCAAGAGACCCAGTACTTC.

This sequence joins TRBV30 and TRBJ2-7; TRBD1 aligns across 9 bases. The CDR3 sequence is 16 residues long. Losses at the gene ends were 3 bases for V and 4 bases for J; bases not matched to a gene: 13. The germline CDR1 and CDR2 sequences are GTSNPN and SVGIG (reference sequence). The CDR3, as DNA: TGTGCCTGGAGAAGAACGGGACAGGGCCCCCGTTACGAGCAGTACTTC. Translating it yields CAWRRTGQGPRYEQYF.

The chain combines TRBV28 with TRBJ1-2; D unresolved. From germline, CDR1 is MDHEN and CDR2 SYDVKM. V gave up 2 bases and J gave up 6 bases, with 10 bases separating them. This CDR3 is 13 amino acids long. Here the CDR3 DNA reads TGTGCCAGCAGTTTAAGCCTTGCTAATGGCTACACCTTC. Translating gives CASSLSLANGYTF.

The chain is built from TRBV4-1 and TRBJ2-1; TRBD2 matches 10 bases. The junction had 8 bases not matched to a gene; V was cut back by 3 bases and J by 3 bases. The germline gives CDR1 MGHRA, CDR2 YSYEKL. The CDR3 runs 17 residues. The CDR3 region has the DNA TGCGCCAGCAGCCATACTCCGGGACTAGCGATCTACAATGAGCAGTTCTTC. Residues: CASSHTPGLAIYNEQFF.

The J gene is TRBJ2-7, the V gene TRBV5-5, with D unclear. The length of the CDR3 is 13 residues. CDR1 is SGHKS, CDR2 YYEKEE, per germline (reference sequence). Between the trimmed V and J ends, which lost 0 bases and 6 bases, there was a span of 10 bases. The chain's CDR3 is CASSLVPEGEQYF. The CDR3 DNA is TGTGCCAGCAGCTTGGTCCCAGAAGGCGAGCAGTACTTC. Looking up the rest from reference TRBV5-5 and TRBJ2-7 gives the full variable domain: DAGVTQSPTHLIKTRGQQVTLRCSPISGHKSVSWYQQVLGQGPQFIFQYYEKEERGRGNFPDRFSARQFPNYSSELNVNALLLGDSALYLCASSLVPEGEQYFGPGTRLTVT.

This rearrangement joins TRBV6-1 to TRBJ2-1, with TRBD1 matching over 10 bases. This CDR3 has 17 amino acids. From germline, CDR1 is MNHNS and CDR2 SASEGT. J lost 4 bases, V lost 2 bases, and 8 bases had no gene match. This chain's CDR3 is CASSEKPGTGAYNEQFF. As DNA, the CDR3 is TGTGCCAGCAGTGAAAAGCCGGGGACAGGGGCATACAATGAGCAGTTCTTC.

V gene TRBV28 combines with J gene TRBJ2-4; 7 bases align to TRBD1. This CDR3 spans 13 amino acids. Germline CDR1 MDHEN, CDR2 SYDVKM. Losses at the gene ends were 7 bases for V and 5 bases for J; bases not matched to a gene: 5. CDR3 loop: CASMRQGENIQYF. CDR3 sequence (DNA): TGTGCCAGCATGAGGCAGGGGGAAAACATTCAGTACTTC.

This chain links TRBV5-1 with TRBJ2-2, with 10 bases identical to TRBD2. V was pared by 5 bases and J by 1 base, with 5 bases of the junction left unmatched. Germline V lookup: CDR1 SGHRS, CDR2 YFSETQ. There are 16 residues in the CDR3. The CDR3 loop is CASRGTSGKNTGELFF. The CDR3 nucleotides read TGCGCCAGCAGAGGAACTAGCGGGAAGAACACCGGGGAGCTGTTTTTT.